Following are 25 T cell receptor beta chains from one sample sequenced in a study of blood T cells in healthy people across ages. A second about 6 to 12 cycle PCR used barcoded and J-beta primers. TCRdb itself ran the 5' RACE reads through MiXCR, one entry per CDR3 protein. This table has 1.8 million or so distinct CDR3 sequences, about two fifths appearing once. Input material: blood. Every receptor here comes from a human donor in good health.

This clonotype has only a few counts. V and J are TRBV12-3 or TRBV12-4 and TRBJ1-2; a possible D gene is TRBD1 (5 bases). The CDR3 length is 12 residues. Trimming removed 2 bases at V and 8 bases at J, with 9 bases between. The CDR3 loop is CASSLTQGGYTF. For the CDR3, the DNA is TGTGCCAGCAGTTTAACGCAGGGAGGCTACACCTTC.

This chain uses TRBV20-1 with TRBJ2-5; 16 bases match TRBD2. Judging by the DNA end, TRBJ2-7 fits better; the J call may be wrong. CDR1 DFQATT and CDR2 SNEGSKA come from the germline V gene (reference sequence). The length of the CDR3 is 17 residues. CDR3 nucleotide sequence: TGCAGTGCTAGCCCGGGACTAGCGGGGGGGCGATTCTACGAGCAGTACTTC. Encoded protein: CSASPGLAGGRFYEQYF.

The CDR3 is CASSAMGLGGYTF. CDR3 in DNA: TGTGCCAGCAGTGCCATGGGACTGGGAGGCTACACCTTC. The chain combines TRBV2 with TRBJ1-2; perhaps TRBD1 as D (5 bases). Germline loops: CDR1 SNHLY, CDR2 FYNNEI. The CDR3 has 13 amino acids. Trimming removed 4 bases at V and 8 bases at J, with 14 bases between.

This chain uses TRBV19 with TRBJ1-6, with a possible D match to TRBD1 (5 bases). This CDR3 has 16 amino acids. Germline values: CDR1 LNHDA, CDR2 SQIVND (reference sequence). V was clipped by 3 bases and J by 8 bases, with 17 bases between them. CDR3 region: CASSIVGQGRYSPLHF. The CDR3 nucleotides read TGTGCCAGTAGTATCGTGGGGCAGGGTCGATATTCACCCCTCCACTTT.

The chain combines TRBV12-3 or TRBV12-4 with TRBJ2-1; D may match TRBD1 or TRBD2 (5 bases each). The V end lost 5 bases, the J end lost 9 bases, and 8 bases lay between the germline ends. The CDR3 loop spans 11 amino acids. The CDR3 reads CASSRDLEQFF. CDR3 nucleotides: TGTGCCAGCAGTCGGGACCTTGAGCAGTTCTTC.

The chain carries TRBV10-3 and TRBJ1-2; perhaps TRBD1 as D (5 bases). The CDR3 sequence is 19 residues long. CDR1 and CDR2 (germline): ENHRY, SYGVKD. V lost 0 bases and J 5 bases, leaving 25 bases between the germline ends. The CDR3 DNA is TGTGCCATCAGTGAGTCGCGGGTAGGCGTCAGGGTGGAAGAATATGGCTACACCTTC. Translated: CAISESRVGVRVEEYGYTF.

The genes are TRBV3-1 and TRBJ1-1; a weak D match, TRBD1 (6 bases). This CDR3 is 14 amino acids long. V was shortened by 4 bases and J by 10 bases, with 19 bases between the two germline ends. Germline V gene lookup returns CDR1 LGHDT and CDR2 YNNKEL (reference sequence). The CDR3 DNA is TGTGCCAGCAGCCCGAGGGGGGATCTCGAGGGAGCTTTCTTT. Translation: CASSPRGDLEGAFF. Variable domain in full (rest from reference TRBV3-1 and TRBJ1-1): DTAVSQTPKYLVTQMGNDKSIKCEQNLGHDTMYWYKQDSKKFLKIMFSYNNKELIINETVPNRFSPKSPDKAHLNLHINSLELGDSAVYFCASSPRGDLEGAFFGQGTRLTVV.

This clonotype was found a few times. The chain is built from TRBV9 and TRBJ2-6; D gene unclear. The V gene's germline CDR1 is SGDLS and CDR2 YYNGEE. CDR3 length equals 17 residues. Trimming took off 3 bases at V and 4 bases at J, with 17 bases between the two ends. Written as DNA, the CDR3 is TGTGCCAGCAGCGCTACCCCAACAGCAGCGGGGGCCAACGTCCTGACTTTC. Its protein is CASSATPTAAGANVLTF.

V usage is TRBV4-1 and J usage is TRBJ2-5, with 8 bases fitting TRBD1. The DNA end is more similar to TRBJ2-7, so the J call may be wrong. The CDR3 length is 14 residues. Germline V gives CDR1 MGHRA, CDR2 YSYEKL. In DNA form, the CDR3 reads TGCGCCAGCAGCCAAGGTCAGGGGGCTTTCGAGCAGTACTTC. Residues: CASSQGQGAFEQYF.

The CDR3 coding sequence is TGTGCCAGCAGCTCTGTCGAGCCCTCCTACGAGCAGTACTTC. Amino acid sequence: CASSSVEPSYEQYF. This chain joins TRBV7-9 and TRBJ2-7; D is undetermined. Between the trimmed V and J ends, which lost 4 bases and 0 bases, there was a span of 10 bases. The CDR3 has 14 amino acids. Germline assignment: CDR1 SEHNR and CDR2 FQNEAQ (reference sequence).

This chain links TRBV7-2 with TRBJ1-1; D possibly corresponds to TRBD1 (5 bases). This CDR3 is built from 13 residues. Deletions cut 10 bases from V and 5 bases from J, with 17 bases between. Germline CDR1 and CDR2: SGHTA and FQGNSA. The CDR3 loop reads CATRGPEGTEAFF. The DNA for the CDR3 is TGTGCCACTCGAGGCCCTGAGGGGACTGAAGCTTTCTTT.

V is TRBV5-1 and J is TRBJ2-7; D may be TRBD1 (5 bases). The germline CDR1 and CDR2 sequences are SGHRS and YFSETQ. The CDR3 is made up of 14 amino acids. The V end lost 0 bases, the J end lost 3 bases, and 10 bases lay between the germline ends. The CDR3 DNA sequence: TGCGCCAGCAGCTTGGTCAGGGTCGGCTACGAGCAGTACTTC. Translated, it gives CASSLVRVGYEQYF.

Comment on this clonotype: Just one base apart from a much larger clone, this may be a read error. The chain employs TRBV7-9 and TRBJ2-1; unclear D gene. Germline values: CDR1 SEHNR, CDR2 FQNEAQ (reference sequence). CDR3 length equals 17 residues. The CDR3 DNA reads as TGTGTCAGCAGCTTAAGCGAGTCCTCCCTTGCTAACAATGAGCAGTTCTTC. This codes for CVSSLSESSLANNEQFF. The whole variable domain, filled in from reference TRBV7-9 and TRBJ2-1, reads DTGVSQNPRHKITKRGQNVTFRCDPISEHNRLYWYRQTLGQGPEFLTYFQNEAQLEKSRLLSDRFSAERPKGSFSTLEIQRTEQGDSAMYLCVSSLSESSLANNEQFFGPGTRLTVL.

This clonotype was seen only once. The V and J genes are TRBV28 and TRBJ1-4; D unresolved. The CDR3 runs to 14 residues. The ends were cut back, 2 bases at V and 4 bases at J, with 8 bases in the middle. CDR1 is MDHEN, CDR2 SYDVKM, per germline. The CDR3 sequence is CASSLSLINEKLFF. The CDR3 DNA is TGTGCCAGCAGTTTAAGTCTGATTAATGAAAAACTGTTTTTT.

This clonotype has only a few counts. CDR3 in amino acids: CASSLHRGADTQYF. The CDR3 region has the DNA TGTGCCAGCAGCTTACACAGGGGAGCAGATACGCAGTATTTT. The chain links TRBV11-3 to TRBJ2-3; 7 bases line up with TRBD1. The CDR3 totals 14 residues. V dropped 2 bases and J dropped 4; count of bases not matched to a gene: 3. Germline V gene data show CDR1 as SGHNT and CDR2 as YENEEA.

V and J are TRBV4-1 and TRBJ2-3, with TRBD2 as a possible D gene (6 bases). Trimming shortened V by 3 bases and J by 7 bases, and 17 bases separated the two germline ends. This CDR3 comprises 15 residues. Germline values: CDR1 MGHRA, CDR2 YSYEKL. Here the CDR3 DNA reads TGCGCCAGCAGCCAGGGGTGGGGGGTCGGGCATACGCAGTATTTT. Residues: CASSQGWGVGHTQYF.

The genes are TRBV20-1 and TRBJ2-7; 9 positions agree with TRBD1. This CDR3 is built from 14 residues. V gave up 5 bases and J gave up 2 bases; unmatched junction bases: 7. Germline V gene sequence: CDR1 DFQATT, CDR2 SNEGSKA (reference sequence). The DNA for the CDR3 is TGCAGTGCTGAACAGGGGGCCAGCACCTACGAGCAGTACGTC. Translation gives CSAEQGASTYEQYV.

The CDR3, as DNA: TGCAGTGCCACCGGACCCCTAGGACCCGGGGGCACGAATACGCAGTATTTT. Amino acid sequence: CSATGPLGPGGTNTQYF. The chain recombines TRBV20-1 with TRBJ2-3; possibly TRBD1 or TRBD2 for D (6 bases each). Per germline, CDR1 DFQATT and CDR2 SNEGSKA (reference sequence). This CDR3 has 17 residues. V was shortened by 6 bases and J by 7 bases, with 29 bases between the two germline ends.

V usage is TRBV2 and J usage is TRBJ1-2, with 8 positions matching TRBD1. Germline V gene lookup returns CDR1 SNHLY and CDR2 FYNNEI. The junction had 11 bases not matched to a gene; V was cut back by 7 bases and J by 7 bases. There are 14 residues in the CDR3. Here the CDR3 reads CASISWQGAGGYTF. The CDR3 DNA reads TGTGCCAGCATTTCATGGCAGGGGGCCGGTGGCTACACCTTC.

The chain is built from TRBV28 and TRBJ2-7, with D hard to call. The CDR3 runs 16 residues. V lost 2 bases and J lost 0, with 14 bases in between. Germline V gene lookup returns CDR1 MDHEN and CDR2 SYDVKM. The CDR3 spells CASSLVQTQASYEQYF. DNA for the CDR3: TGTGCCAGCAGTTTAGTCCAGACCCAGGCCTCCTACGAGCAGTACTTC.

This clonotype has a single count. V is TRBV28 and J is TRBJ2-3; the D gene is possibly TRBD1 (6 bases). The ends were cut back, 5 bases at V and 14 bases at J, with 26 bases in the middle. Germline loops: CDR1 MDHEN, CDR2 SYDVKM. The CDR3 totals 15 residues. The DNA of the CDR3 is TGTGCCAGCAGTCCCGTCCCAGGGGCCCCATTCCCTAGGTATTTT. This codes for CASSPVPGAPFPRYF.

The J gene is TRBJ2-3, the V gene TRBV7-2; TRBD2 agrees at 9 bases. The V gene end was trimmed by 0 bases and the J gene end by 2 bases; junction bases not matched to a gene: 3. CDR1 and CDR2 from the germline V gene are SGHTA and FQGNSA. CDR3 length equals 16 residues. CDR3 region: CASSLAAGGTTDTQYF. CDR3 DNA sequence: TGTGCCAGCAGCTTAGCAGCGGGGGGCACCACAGATACGCAGTATTTT.

This chain uses TRBV7-2 with TRBJ1-4; maybe TRBD1 (5 bases). Germline V CDR1 and CDR2: SGHTA, FQGNSA. V was shortened by 5 bases and J by 3 bases, with 10 bases between the two germline ends. The CDR3 has 14 amino acids. The CDR3 DNA is TGTGCCAGCAGCCCAGGGTTGTCTAATGAAAAACTGTTTTTT. It codes for CASSPGLSNEKLFF.

The V call is TRBV12-3 or TRBV12-4, the J call TRBJ2-4; TRBD1 aligns across 10 bases. V shed 6 bases, J shed 7 bases, and the junction held 3 bases outside the gene matches. The CDR3 has 13 amino acids. The CDR3 region is CASRPGQGNIQYF. The CDR3 DNA is TGTGCCAGCAGACCGGGACAGGGGAACATTCAGTACTTC.

In this sample, this clonotype turned up a few times. V usage is TRBV7-9 and J usage is TRBJ1-2; 7 nucleotides agree with TRBD1. CDR3 length equals 15 residues. CDR1 is SEHNR, CDR2 FQNEAQ, per germline (reference sequence). The trim removed 5 bases at V and 8 bases at J, leaving 14 bases unmatched. This CDR3 reads CASSTLTGREQGYTF. The CDR3 DNA follows: TGTGCCAGCAGCACATTGACAGGGAGGGAACAAGGCTACACCTTC.